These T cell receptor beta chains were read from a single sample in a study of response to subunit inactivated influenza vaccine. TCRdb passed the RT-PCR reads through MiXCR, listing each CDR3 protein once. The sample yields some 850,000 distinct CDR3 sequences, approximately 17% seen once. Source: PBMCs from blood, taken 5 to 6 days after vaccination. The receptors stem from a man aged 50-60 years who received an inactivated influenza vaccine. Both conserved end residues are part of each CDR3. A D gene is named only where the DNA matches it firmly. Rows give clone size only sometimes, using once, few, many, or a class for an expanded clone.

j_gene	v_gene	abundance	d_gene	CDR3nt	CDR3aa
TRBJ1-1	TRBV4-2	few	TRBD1	TGTGCCAGCAGCCAAGATTTCGACAGGGGGCACACTGAAGCTTTCTTT	CASSQDFDRGHTEAFF
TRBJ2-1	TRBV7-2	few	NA	TGTGCCAGCAGCCTACTACAGGGTAATGAGCAGTTCTTC	CASSLLQGNEQFF
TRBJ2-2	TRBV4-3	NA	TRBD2	TGCGCCAGCAGCTCTGGACTAGCGGGAGGGTCGGGGGAGCTGTTTTTT	CASSSGLAGGSGELFF
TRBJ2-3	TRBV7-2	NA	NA	TGTGCCAGCAGCTCCGACTTTTTAAATACGCAGTATTTT	CASSSDFLNTQYF
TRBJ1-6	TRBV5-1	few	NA	TGCGCCAGCAGCGGTGGGGGAAGAGATTCACCCCTCCACTTT	CASSGGGRDSPLHF
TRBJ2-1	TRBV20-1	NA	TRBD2	TGCAGTGCTATCAGCGGGGGGGCGTCCTACAATGAGCAGTTCTTC	CSAISGGASYNEQFF
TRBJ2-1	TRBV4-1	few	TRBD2	TGCGCCAGCAGCCAAGGGCCTAGCGGTGGGACCTACAATGAGCAGTTCTTC	CASSQGPSGGTYNEQFF
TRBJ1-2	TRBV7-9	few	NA	TGTGCCAGCAGCTTACCGGGACACGTAAACTATGGCTACACCTTC	CASSLPGHVNYGYTF
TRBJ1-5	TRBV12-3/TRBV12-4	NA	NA	TGTGCCAGCAGTTTTGGGCAGCCCCTGAGAGGTCAGCCCCAGCATTTT	CASSFGQPLRGQPQHF
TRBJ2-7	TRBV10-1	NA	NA	TGCGCCACCGGGGCAACAGTCTACGAGCAGTACTTC	CATGATVYEQYF
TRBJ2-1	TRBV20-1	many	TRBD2	TGCAGTGCTAGCGGGGGGGAGGTCTACAATGAGCAGTTCTTC	CSASGGEVYNEQFF
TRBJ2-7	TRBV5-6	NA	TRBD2	TGTGCCAGCAGCTTGGTTAGCGGGAGGTACGAGCAGTACTTC	CASSLVSGRYEQYF
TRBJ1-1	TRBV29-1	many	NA	TGCAGCGTTACGAGAGCGACGAACACTGAAGCTTTCTTT	CSVTRATNTEAFF
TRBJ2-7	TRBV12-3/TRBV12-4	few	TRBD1	TGTGCCAGCAGCCCCGGGACAGGGTTCTCCTACGAGCAGTACTTC	CASSPGTGFSYEQYF
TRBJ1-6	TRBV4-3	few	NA	TGCGCCAGCAGCCAAAGGACAAGTTCACCCCTCCACTTT	CASSQRTSSPLHF
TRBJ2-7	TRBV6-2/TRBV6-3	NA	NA	TGTGCCAGCAGTCGGGCAGGGAGGTACGAGCAGTACTTC	CASSRAGRYEQYF
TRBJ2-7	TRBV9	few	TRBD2	TGTGCCAGCAGCCCGAGCGGGAGAGCCTTCAGCGAGCAGTACTTC	CASSPSGRAFSEQYF
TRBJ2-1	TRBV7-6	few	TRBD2	TGTGCCAGCAGCTCTTTAGTCAGCGGGAGAGGGGGGGAGAATGAGCAGTTCTTC	CASSSLVSGRGGENEQFF
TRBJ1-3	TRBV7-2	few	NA	TGTGCCAGCAGCTTAGATAGGAACCCAGGAAACACCATATATTTT	CASSLDRNPGNTIYF
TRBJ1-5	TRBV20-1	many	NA	TGCAGTGCTAGAGTGCAGCCCAATCAGCCCCAGCATTTT	CSARVQPNQPQHF
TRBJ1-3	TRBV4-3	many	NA	TGCGCCAGCAGCCAAGATCTGTCTGGAAACACCATATATTTT	CASSQDLSGNTIYF
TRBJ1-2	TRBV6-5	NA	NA	TGTGCCAGCAGTTACTCGAGTCAGGGGAGCTATGGCTACACCTTC	CASSYSSQGSYGYTF